Following are 32 T cell receptor beta chains from one sample sequenced in a study of persistence of HIV-infected CD4 T cells. This was the immunoSEQ version 4 assay in survey mode. Clones were sequenced by immunoSEQ multiplex PCR, and TCRdb holds only the in-frame ones, with some missing. The sample holds about 64,000 clones, over 60% seen once. These receptors' targets are unknown. The stimulus was an HIV-1 Gag 15-mer peptide pool, about 1 ug/peptide/mL. CD40L-negative CD69-negative CD45RO-high memory CD4+ T cells were sorted as populations depleted of antigen-responding cells. The material was CD4+ T cells sorted from PBMCs after roughly 18-hour stimulation, obtained from a patient who received antiretroviral therapy. These receptors all stem from an adult man with HIV who was CMV-seropositive.

This chain uses TRBV4-1 with TRBJ2-7; TRBD1 is a possible D gene (5 bases). Trimming took 4 bases from V and 2 from J, leaving 12 bases between them. Germline V lookup: CDR1 MGHRA, CDR2 YSYEKL. The CDR3 has 14 amino acids. In DNA form, the CDR3 reads TGCGCCAGCAGCCCTCGCGGCAGGGCCTACGAGCAGTACTTC. As protein: CASSPRGRAYEQYF.

This clone was recorded only once. Distinct nucleotide sequences in the sample also encode this CDR3. The chain employs TRBV9 and TRBJ1-3; 7 nucleotides line up with TRBD1. J gave up 3 bases and V 1 base, and 4 bases lay outside the gene matches. The CDR3 covers 15 residues. The germline CDR1 and CDR2 sequences are SGDLS and YYNGEE. The CDR3 is CASSVRPGGGNTIYF. The DNA for the CDR3 is TGTGCCAGCAGCGTAAGGCCAGGGGGTGGAAACACCATATATTTT.

This clone was observed once. The chain combines TRBV28 with TRBJ1-1, with TRBD1 as a possible D gene (6 bases). Germline CDR1 MDHEN, CDR2 SYDVKM. Trimming stripped 4 bases from V and 4 bases from J, with 16 bases between. CDR3 length: 15 residues. The DNA of the CDR3 is TGTGCCAGCAGTTCCCCAGGGGACTGGAGCACTGAAGCTTTCTTT. Translated, it gives CASSSPGDWSTEAFF.

The CDR3 DNA reads TGTGCTAGTGGTTTGGAGGCTGACAGAAGCAATGAGCAGTTCTTC. It is translated as CASGLEADRSNEQFF. The V and J genes are TRBV12-5 and TRBJ2-1; a weak D match, TRBD1 (5 bases). CDR3 size: 15 residues. V shed 1 base and J shed 6 bases, with 13 bases lying between them. Germline CDR1 LGHNT, CDR2 FRNRAP. Full variable domain (outside the CDR3, taken from reference TRBV12-5 and TRBJ2-1): DARVTQTPRHKVTEMGQEVTMRCQPILGHNTVFWYRQTMMQGLELLAYFRNRAPLDDSGMPKDRFSAEMPDATLATLKIQPSEPRDSAVYFCASGLEADRSNEQFFGPGTRLTVL.

This chain joins TRBV5-6 and TRBJ2-2; TRBD1 matches at 7 bases. The V and J ends lost 4 bases and 1 base, in that order; junction bases with no gene match: 4. CDR3 length: 15 amino acids. Germline CDR1 SGHDT, CDR2 YYEEEE. CDR3 residues: CASSRDRKNTGELFF. The CDR3 DNA sequence: TGTGCCAGCAGCCGGGACAGAAAGAACACCGGGGAGCTGTTTTTT.

This clone has just one count. The rearrangement links TRBV11-3 to TRBJ2-7, with 8 bases lining up with TRBD2. Germline V gene data show CDR1 as SGHNT and CDR2 as YENEEA. CDR3 length equals 14 residues. V dropped 5 bases and J dropped 2; count of bases not matched to a gene: 5. CDR3 sequence: CASSPGGGPYEQYF. The DNA for the CDR3 is TGTGCCAGCAGCCCCGGGGGGGGCCCCTACGAGCAGTACTTC.

Notes on this clone: Other DNA sequences of this sample code for an identical CDR3. This chain connects TRBV3-1 (or the pseudogene TRBV3-2) to TRBJ1-1; D is ambiguous. Trimming removed 3 bases from V and 7 bases from J, with 6 bases in between. CDR3 length: 11 residues. Looked up from germline, CDR1 is LGHDT and CDR2 is YNNKEL (reference sequence). The CDR3, as DNA: TGTGCCAGCAGCCAGCTAGGTGAAGCTTTCTTT. Its translation: CASSQLGEAFF.

The chain recombines TRBV4-1 with TRBJ2-1; 10 bases align to TRBD1. CDR3 length: 19 residues. The junction had 17 bases not matched to a gene; V was cut back by 4 bases and J by 5 bases. In germline, CDR1 is MGHRA, CDR2 YSYEKL. CDR3 loop: CASSRKNQGGTGDHNEQFF. The CDR3 region has the DNA TGCGCCAGCAGCCGCAAGAACCAGGGAGGGACAGGGGACCACAATGAGCAGTTCTTC.

V is TRBV5-1 and J is TRBJ2-1, with a tentative D call TRBD1 (5 bases). Germline CDR1 and CDR2: SGHRS and YFSETQ. Trimming took 1 base from V and 5 from J, leaving 16 bases between them. This CDR3 region has 16 residues. The chain's CDR3 is CASSLRGSTSNNEQFF. The CDR3 DNA reads TGCGCCAGCAGCTTGAGGGGTTCAACGTCAAACAATGAGCAGTTCTTC.

This clone is a singleton in its sample. The rearrangement links TRBV5-1 to TRBJ2-7, with 7 bases identical to TRBD1. Germline V CDR1 and CDR2: SGHRS, YFSETQ. The CDR3 has 14 amino acids. Unmatched junction bases numbered 10, after V lost 7 bases and J lost 3 bases. The CDR3 sequence is CASRPGAGGYEQYF. DNA for the CDR3: TGCGCCAGCCGGCCCGGGGCAGGGGGCTACGAGCAGTACTTC. Looking up the rest from reference TRBV5-1 and TRBJ2-7 gives the full variable domain: KAGVTQTPRYLIKTRGQQVTLSCSPISGHRSVSWYQQTPGQGLQFLFEYFSETQRNKGNFPGRFSGRQFSNSRSEMNVSTLELGDSALYLCASRPGAGGYEQYFGPGTRLTVT.

The chain has TRBV15 and TRBJ1-1; D uncertain. The V end lost 5 bases, the J end lost 1 base, and 8 bases lay between the germline ends. This CDR3 has 13 amino acids. CDR1 and CDR2 from the germline V gene are LNHNV and YYDKDF (reference sequence). DNA of the CDR3: TGTGCCACCAGCTGGGCCTCGAACACTGAAGCTTTCTTT. Translation: CATSWASNTEAFF.

The V gene is TRBV15, the J gene TRBJ1-5, with D perhaps TRBD1 (5 bases). The CDR3 has 13 residues. Germline lookup yields CDR1 LNHNV and CDR2 YYDKDF (reference sequence). Deletions cut 5 bases from V and 5 bases from J, with 10 bases between. CDR3 residues: CATSRGRYQPQHF. The CDR3 nucleotides read TGTGCCACCAGCCGGGGACGGTATCAGCCCCAGCATTTT. The variable domain in full, completed from reference TRBV15 and TRBJ1-5, reads DAMVIQNPRYQVTQFGKPVTLSCSQTLNHNVMYWYQQKSSQAPKLLFHYYDKDFNNEADTPDNFQSRRPNTSFCFLDIRSPGLGDTAMYLCATSRGRYQPQHFGDGTRLSIL.

Notes on this clone: Its ends do not fully match the called genes, so a read error is possible. The chain recombines TRBV6-5 with TRBJ1-5; TRBD1 matches 9 bases. Germline values: CDR1 MNHEY, CDR2 SVGAGI. CDR3 length equals 14 residues. The CDR3 sequence: CASSYTGGKQPQHF. The DNA for the CDR3 is TGTGCCAGCAGTTACACAGGGGGCAAACAGCCCCAGCATTTT.

The chain couples TRBV15 to TRBJ1-3; no clear D gene. V was pared by 0 bases and J by 0 bases, with 3 bases between. Looked up from germline, CDR1 is LNHNV and CDR2 is YYDKDF (reference sequence). The CDR3 is 14 amino acids. In DNA, the CDR3 is TGTGCCACCAGCAGAGAAAGCTCTGGAAACACCATATATTTT. Translation gives CATSRESSGNTIYF. The full variable domain, completed using reference TRBV15 and TRBJ1-3, is DAMVIQNPRYQVTQFGKPVTLSCSQTLNHNVMYWYQQKSSQAPKLLFHYYDKDFNNEADTPDNFQSRRPNTSFCFLDIRSPGLGDTAMYLCATSRESSGNTIYFGEGSWLTVV.

V and J are TRBV2 and TRBJ2-1; 9 bases are a match to TRBD1. This CDR3 contains 16 residues. Germline lookup yields CDR1 SNHLY and CDR2 FYNNEI. The V and J ends lost 5 bases and 6 bases, in that order; junction bases with no gene match: 11. The CDR3 loop is CASSFYLQGAANEQFF. The CDR3 nucleotides read TGTGCCAGCAGTTTTTATCTACAGGGGGCTGCCAATGAGCAGTTCTTC.

CDR3 residues: CSADDGYTF. In DNA form, the CDR3 reads TGCAGCGCCGACGACGGCTACACCTTC. The genes are TRBV29-1 and TRBJ1-2; D remains ambiguous. The V gene lost 7 bases and the J gene lost 8 bases, with 8 bases spanning the gap. From germline, CDR1 is SQVTM and CDR2 ANQGSEA. The CDR3 runs to 9 residues.

This clone was detected only a few times. The chain employs TRBV5-1 and TRBJ2-7; D is ambiguous. The CDR3 length is 15 residues. Per the germline V gene, CDR1 is SGHRS and CDR2 is YFSETQ. Trimming removed 2 bases from V and 0 bases from J, with 12 bases in between. The CDR3 bases are TGCGCCAGCAGCTTTGCCACCCCGAGCTCCTACGAGCAGTACTTC. Encoded protein: CASSFATPSSYEQYF.

The CDR3 DNA reads as TGTGCCAGCTCACCTGGACCCGGGGAGCCCCCCTACGAGCAGTACTTC. Amino acids: CASSPGPGEPPYEQYF. The chain couples TRBV18 to TRBJ2-7, with D possibly being TRBD2 (5 bases). Germline loops: CDR1 KGHSH, CDR2 LQKENI. Trimming pared 3 bases from V and 2 bases from J, leaving 17 bases between. This CDR3 spans 16 amino acids.

This chain uses TRBV18 with TRBJ2-7, with 9 nucleotides matching TRBD1. This CDR3 spans 16 amino acids. CDR1 is KGHSH and CDR2 is LQKENI in the germline V gene. With V trimmed by 2 bases and J by 4 bases, 9 bases remained unmatched. For the CDR3, the DNA is TGTGCCAGCTCACCATGGTCGGACAGGGGCTCGTACGAGCAGTACTTC. Translation: CASSPWSDRGSYEQYF.

CDR3 in DNA: TGTGCCAGCAGTTCCCCCGACAGCTACGAGCAGTACTTC. Translation gives CASSSPDSYEQYF. The chain joins TRBV28 to TRBJ2-7; D perhaps matches TRBD1 (5 bases). V was pared by 4 bases and J by 3 bases, with 10 bases between. CDR1 is MDHEN and CDR2 is SYDVKM in the germline V gene. The CDR3 has 13 amino acids.

The rearrangement joins TRBV19 to TRBJ2-3, with 13 bases that match TRBD2. Germline V lookup: CDR1 LNHDA, CDR2 SQIVND (reference sequence). The length of the CDR3 is 15 residues. V was clipped by 5 bases and J by 5 bases; unmatched bases: 4. The CDR3 sequence is CASSFRTSGGDTQYF. CDR3 sequence (DNA): TGTGCCAGTAGTTTTCGGACTAGCGGGGGAGATACGCAGTATTTT.

This clone has more than one count but fewer than ten. The rearrangement links TRBV28 to TRBJ1-3, with 8 positions matching TRBD1. CDR1 MDHEN and CDR2 SYDVKM come from the germline V gene. The length of the CDR3 is 16 residues. V lost 6 bases to trimming and J lost 0 bases; unmatched junction nucleotides: 7. In nucleotides, the CDR3 is TGTGCCAGCAGACCTCAAACAGGGGGCTCTGGAAACACCATATATTTT. This translates into CASRPQTGGSGNTIYF.

The rearrangement joins TRBV10-1 to TRBJ1-1; D ambiguous. The germline V gene encodes CDR1 WNHNN and CDR2 SYGVQD (reference sequence). The CDR3 totals 13 residues. V dropped 5 bases and J dropped 4 bases, with 11 bases sitting between them. The CDR3 DNA reads as TGCGCCAGCAGTCTTTCCCGCGGCACTGAAGCTTTCTTT. It codes for CASSLSRGTEAFF.

The chain has TRBV20-1 and TRBJ2-1, with D possibly matching TRBD2 (6 bases). Germline values: CDR1 DFQATT, CDR2 SNEGSKA (reference sequence). The ends were cut back, 3 bases at V and 0 bases at J, with 9 bases in the middle. The CDR3 spans 14 residues. DNA for the CDR3: TGCAGTGCTAGTGGAGGGAGCTCCTACAATGAGCAGTTCTTC. Translated: CSASGGSSYNEQFF.

V usage is TRBV3-1 (or the pseudogene TRBV3-2) and J usage is TRBJ2-5, with 8 bases aligning to TRBD2. Germline CDR1 and CDR2: LGHDT and YNNKEL (reference sequence). V lost 5 bases and J lost 4; bases outside the gene matches: 6. The CDR3 is 14 residues long. The DNA for the CDR3 is TGTGCCAGCAGCTTAGCGGGGTATGGAGAGACCCAGTACTTC. It is translated as CASSLAGYGETQYF.

This clone appeared a single time. The J gene is TRBJ2-3, the V gene TRBV20-1; no reliable D call. The ends were cut back, 7 bases at V and 5 bases at J, with 10 bases in the middle. Per germline, CDR1 DFQATT and CDR2 SNEGSKA (reference sequence). This CDR3 spans 11 amino acids. The CDR3 DNA reads TGCAGTGTTATCCTAAAAGATACGCAGTATTTT. Translated: CSVILKDTQYF.

The chain combines TRBV23-1 with TRBJ1-2, with D perhaps matching TRBD1 (6 bases). TRBV23-1 is an open reading frame, and its role is uncertain. This CDR3 spans 16 amino acids. The V and J ends lost 8 bases and 8 bases respectively, with 27 bases between them. CDR3 amino acids: CASGRDTTGLTMGYTF. Written as DNA, the CDR3 is TGCGCCAGCGGGCGGGACACCACCGGACTGACTATGGGCTACACCTTC.

The chain couples TRBV6-1 to TRBJ2-7; 12 nucleotides line up with TRBD1. The CDR3 spans 16 residues. The junction had 10 bases not matched to a gene; V was cut back by 4 bases and J by 6 bases. CDR1 and CDR2 from the germline V gene are MNHNS and SASEGT. CDR3 in DNA: TGTGCCAGCAGTGGGTGGGGTAGGGACAGGGGGCCCGAGCAGTACTTC. Its protein product is CASSGWGRDRGPEQYF.

V usage is TRBV7-9 and J usage is TRBJ1-1; D ambiguous. V lost 3 bases and J 5 bases, leaving 7 bases between the germline ends. There are 12 residues in the CDR3. Germline V gene sequence: CDR1 SEHNR, CDR2 FQNEAQ (reference sequence). DNA for the CDR3: TGTGCCAGCAGCTTGAGTAGGACTGAAGCTTTCTTT. It yields the protein CASSLSRTEAFF.

This sequence joins TRBV7-3 and TRBJ2-2; TRBD2 agrees at 8 bases. Germline loops: CDR1 SGHTA, CDR2 FQGTGA. There are 16 residues in the CDR3. V gave up 7 bases and J gave up 4 bases; unmatched junction bases: 11. The CDR3 loop reads CASTLSPGLGTGELFF. The CDR3, as DNA: TGTGCCAGCACCCTTTCCCCGGGACTAGGCACCGGGGAGCTGTTTTTT.

In this sample, this clone turned up a few times. The chain has TRBV7-6 and TRBJ1-6; D might be TRBD1 (5 bases). V was cut by 4 bases and J by 1 base, with 8 bases left in between. The germline V gene has CDR1 SGHVS and CDR2 FNYEAQ. The CDR3 is 15 amino acids. CDR3 sequence reads: CASSSQGSYNSPLHF. In DNA, the CDR3 is TGTGCCAGCAGCTCCCAGGGTTCCTATAATTCACCCCTCCACTTT.

The genes are TRBV10-3 and TRBJ1-5; D gene uncertain. The ends were cut back, 5 bases at V and 4 bases at J, with 18 bases in the middle. The CDR3 loop spans 16 amino acids. CDR1 is ENHRY and CDR2 is SYGVKD in the germline V gene. The CDR3 loop reads CAISNGHGRLNQPQHF. CDR3 coding DNA: TGTGCCATCAGTAACGGCCATGGCAGGCTGAATCAGCCCCAGCATTTT.